The 7 T cell receptor beta chains reported below all come from one sample, sequenced in a study of monozygotic twins with inflammatory bowel disease. Reprocessing the 5' RACE reads, TCRdb reports a single entry for every CDR3 protein and omits DNA. The sample's table shows 160,000 or so distinct CDR3 sequences. The material sequenced was blood. These receptors all stem from a human donor with ulcerative colitis or Crohn's disease, or a healthy co-twin of an affected twin (not recorded which).

V gene TRBV5-6 combines with J gene TRBJ1-5; TCRdb names TRBD1, which stays unverified in the absence of DNA. CDR3 length equals 14 residues. CDR1 and CDR2 (germline): SGHDT, YYEEEE. This CDR3 reads CASSISGGSQPQHF.

This chain connects TRBV7-9 to TRBJ1-4; without DNA, the TCRdb call of TRBD1 cannot be checked. The germline V gene encodes CDR1 SEHNR and CDR2 FQNEAQ (reference sequence). This CDR3 contains 15 residues. The CDR3 region is CASSLGAPGGEKLFF.

V gene TRBV20-1 combines with J gene TRBJ2-7; TCRdb picks TRBD1, but there is no DNA to check that call. CDR1 DFQATT and CDR2 SNEGSKA come from the germline V gene (reference sequence). This CDR3 is 19 amino acids long. This CDR3 is CSARRAGTGGLVSSYEQYF.

CDR3 residues: CASLPGGRGATDTQYF. The chain carries TRBV5-4 and TRBJ2-3; TCRdb proposes TRBD1, but this gene call is untestable without DNA. The CDR3 covers 16 residues. Looked up from germline, CDR1 is SGHNT and CDR2 is YYREEE (reference sequence). The complete variable domain, with remaining parts taken from reference TRBV5-4 and TRBJ2-3, reads ETGVTQSPTHLIKTRGQQVTLRCSSQSGHNTVSWYQQALGQGPQFIFQYYREEENGRGNFPPRFSGLQFPNYSSELNVNALELDDSALYLCASLPGGRGATDTQYFGPGTRLTVL.

V gene TRBV29-1 combines with J gene TRBJ2-2; as DNA is missing, the TRBD1 call by TCRdb cannot be tested. Looked up from germline, CDR1 is SQVTM and CDR2 is ANQGSEA. The CDR3 length is 15 residues. The chain's CDR3 is CSVSTGGWYTGELFF.

This rearrangement joins TRBV5-6 to TRBJ2-7; lacking DNA, the TRBD2 call made by TCRdb goes unchecked. CDR1 and CDR2 from the germline V gene are SGHDT and YYEEEE. CDR3 length: 14 residues. The CDR3 reads CASSFAGHYYEQYF.

The rearrangement joins TRBV10-3 to TRBJ2-3; without DNA, the TCRdb call of TRBD2 cannot be checked. The CDR3 sequence is 16 residues long. Germline values: CDR1 ENHRY, CDR2 SYGVKD. This CDR3 is CAISESQRGGTDTQYF.